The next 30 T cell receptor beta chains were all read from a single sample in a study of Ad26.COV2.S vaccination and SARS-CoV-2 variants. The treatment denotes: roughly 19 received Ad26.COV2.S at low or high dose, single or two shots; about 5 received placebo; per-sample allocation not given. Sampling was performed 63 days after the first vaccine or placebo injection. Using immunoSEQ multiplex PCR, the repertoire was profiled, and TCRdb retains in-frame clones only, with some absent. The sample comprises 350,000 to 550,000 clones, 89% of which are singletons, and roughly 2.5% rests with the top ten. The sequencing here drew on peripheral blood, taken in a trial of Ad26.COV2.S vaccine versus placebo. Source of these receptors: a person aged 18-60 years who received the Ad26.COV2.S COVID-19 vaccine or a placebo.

The CDR3 bases are TGTGCCAGCAGCCATTGGGGGCCGGCCTACGAGCAGTACTTC. Protein sequence: CASSHWGPAYEQYF. This sequence joins TRBV7-2 and TRBJ2-7, with D possibly matching TRBD1 (6 bases). V was shortened by 5 bases and J by 2 bases, with 13 bases between the two germline ends. Germline V lookup: CDR1 SGHTA, CDR2 FQGNSA. This CDR3 is built from 14 residues. The complete variable domain, with remaining parts taken from reference TRBV7-2 and TRBJ2-7, reads GAGVSQSPSNKVTEKGKDVELRCDPISGHTALYWYRQSLGQGLEFLIYFQGNSAPDKSGLPSDRFSAERTGGSVSTLTIQRTQQEDSAVYLCASSHWGPAYEQYFGPGTRLTVT.

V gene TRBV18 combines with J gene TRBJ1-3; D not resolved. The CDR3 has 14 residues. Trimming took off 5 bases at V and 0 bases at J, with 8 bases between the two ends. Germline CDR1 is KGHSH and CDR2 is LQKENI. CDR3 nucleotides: TGTGCCAGCTCAGAGGCTATCTCTGGAAACACCATATATTTT. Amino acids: CASSEAISGNTIYF.

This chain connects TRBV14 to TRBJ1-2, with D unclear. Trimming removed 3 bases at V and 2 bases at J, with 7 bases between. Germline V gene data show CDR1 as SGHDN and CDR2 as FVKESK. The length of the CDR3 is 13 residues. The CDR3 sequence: CASSQSVNYGYTF. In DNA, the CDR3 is TGTGCCAGCAGCCAGTCCGTGAACTATGGCTACACCTTC.

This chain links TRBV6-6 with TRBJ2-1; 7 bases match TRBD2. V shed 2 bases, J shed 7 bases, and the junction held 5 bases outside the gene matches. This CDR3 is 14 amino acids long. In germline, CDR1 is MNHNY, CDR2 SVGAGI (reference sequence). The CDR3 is CASSYERGGNEQFF. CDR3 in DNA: TGTGCCAGCAGTTACGAGCGGGGAGGTAATGAGCAGTTCTTC.

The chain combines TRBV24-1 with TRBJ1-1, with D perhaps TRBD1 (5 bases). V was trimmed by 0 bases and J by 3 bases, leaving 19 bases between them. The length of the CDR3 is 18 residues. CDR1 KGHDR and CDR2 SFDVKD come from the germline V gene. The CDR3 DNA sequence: TGTGCCACCAGTGATTTGCCGGGACTGAGCGGGAGTGACACTGAAGCTTTCTTT. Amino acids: CATSDLPGLSGSDTEAFF.

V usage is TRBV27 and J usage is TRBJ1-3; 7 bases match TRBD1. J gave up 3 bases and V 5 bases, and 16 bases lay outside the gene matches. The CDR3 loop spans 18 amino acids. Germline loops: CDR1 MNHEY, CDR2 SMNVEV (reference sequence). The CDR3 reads CASSPLRPHRTGGNTIYF. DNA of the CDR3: TGTGCCAGCAGTCCCCTCCGCCCGCATCGGACAGGTGGAAACACCATATATTTT.

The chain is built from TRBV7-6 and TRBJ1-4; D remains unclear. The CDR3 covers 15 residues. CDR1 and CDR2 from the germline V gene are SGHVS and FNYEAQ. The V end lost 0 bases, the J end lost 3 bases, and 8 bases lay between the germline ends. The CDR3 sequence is CASSLAAQPNEKLFF. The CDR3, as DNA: TGTGCCAGCAGCTTAGCGGCGCAGCCTAATGAAAAACTGTTTTTT.

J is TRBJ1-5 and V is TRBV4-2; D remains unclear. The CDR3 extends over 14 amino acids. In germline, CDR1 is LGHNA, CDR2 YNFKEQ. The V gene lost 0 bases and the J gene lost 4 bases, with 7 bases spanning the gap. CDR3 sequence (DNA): TGTGCCAGCAGCCAAGATTGGAGAAATCAGCCCCAGCATTTT. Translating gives CASSQDWRNQPQHF.

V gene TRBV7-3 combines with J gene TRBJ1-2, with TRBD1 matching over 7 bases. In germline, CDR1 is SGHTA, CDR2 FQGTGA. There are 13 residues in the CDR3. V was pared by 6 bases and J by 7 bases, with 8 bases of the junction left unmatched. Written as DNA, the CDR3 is TGTGCCAGCAGTGAGAGACAGGGCGGTGGCTACACCTTC. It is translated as CASSERQGGGYTF.

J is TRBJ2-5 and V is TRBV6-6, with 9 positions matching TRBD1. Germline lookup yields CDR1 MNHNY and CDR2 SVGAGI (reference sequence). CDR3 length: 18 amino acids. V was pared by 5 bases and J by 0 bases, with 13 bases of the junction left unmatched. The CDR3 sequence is CASSRPGQGNLYQETQYF. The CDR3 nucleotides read TGTGCCAGCAGTCGCCCGGGACAGGGTAACTTGTACCAAGAGACCCAGTACTTC.

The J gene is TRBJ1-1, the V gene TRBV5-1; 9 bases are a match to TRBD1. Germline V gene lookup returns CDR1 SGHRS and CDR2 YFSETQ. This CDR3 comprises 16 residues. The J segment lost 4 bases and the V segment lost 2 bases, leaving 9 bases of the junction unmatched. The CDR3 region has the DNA TGCGCCAGCAGCTTCACTACAGGGGGCGGCGGCACTGAAGCTTTCTTT. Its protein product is CASSFTTGGGGTEAFF.

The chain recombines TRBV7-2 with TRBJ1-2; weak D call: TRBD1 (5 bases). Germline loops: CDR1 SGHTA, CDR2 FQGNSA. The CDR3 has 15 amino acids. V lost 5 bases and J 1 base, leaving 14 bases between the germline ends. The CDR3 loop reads CASSVRTTDNYGYTF. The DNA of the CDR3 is TGTGCCAGCAGCGTTCGGACAACCGATAACTATGGCTACACCTTC. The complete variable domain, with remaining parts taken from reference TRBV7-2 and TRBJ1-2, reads GAGVSQSPSNKVTEKGKDVELRCDPISGHTALYWYRQSLGQGLEFLIYFQGNSAPDKSGLPSDRFSAERTGGSVSTLTIQRTQQEDSAVYLCASSVRTTDNYGYTFGSGTRLTVV.

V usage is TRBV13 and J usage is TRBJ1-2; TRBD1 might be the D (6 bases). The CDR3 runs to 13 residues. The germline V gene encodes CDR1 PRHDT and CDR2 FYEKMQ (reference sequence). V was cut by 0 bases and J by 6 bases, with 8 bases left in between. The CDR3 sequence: CASSLGRGHGYTF. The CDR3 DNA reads TGTGCCAGCAGCTTAGGCAGGGGCCATGGCTACACCTTC.

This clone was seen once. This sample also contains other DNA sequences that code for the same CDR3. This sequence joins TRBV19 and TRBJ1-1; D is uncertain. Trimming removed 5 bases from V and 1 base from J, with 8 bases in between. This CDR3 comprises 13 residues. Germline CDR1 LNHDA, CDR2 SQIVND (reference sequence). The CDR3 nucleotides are TGTGCCAGTAGTCGTACAGCGAACACTGAAGCTTTCTTT. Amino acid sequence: CASSRTANTEAFF.

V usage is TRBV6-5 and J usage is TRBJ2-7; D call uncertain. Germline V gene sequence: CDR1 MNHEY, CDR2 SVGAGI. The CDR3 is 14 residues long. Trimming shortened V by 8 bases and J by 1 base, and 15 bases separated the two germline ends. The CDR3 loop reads CASQLDGESYEQYF. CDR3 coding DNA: TGTGCCAGCCAATTGGACGGTGAGTCCTACGAGCAGTACTTC.

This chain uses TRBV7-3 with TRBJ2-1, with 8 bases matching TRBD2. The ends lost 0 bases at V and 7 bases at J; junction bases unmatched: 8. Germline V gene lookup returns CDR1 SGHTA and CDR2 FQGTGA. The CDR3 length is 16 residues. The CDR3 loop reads CASSLTSGTFGNEQFF. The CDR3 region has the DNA TGTGCCAGCAGCTTAACTAGCGGGACCTTTGGGAATGAGCAGTTCTTC.

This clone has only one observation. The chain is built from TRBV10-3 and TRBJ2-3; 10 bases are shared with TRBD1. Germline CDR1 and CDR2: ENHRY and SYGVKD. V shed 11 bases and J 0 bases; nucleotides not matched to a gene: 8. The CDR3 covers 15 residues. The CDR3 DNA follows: TGTGCCGCCCGACAGGGGGCGACTAGCACAGATACGCAGTATTTT. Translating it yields CAARQGATSTDTQYF.

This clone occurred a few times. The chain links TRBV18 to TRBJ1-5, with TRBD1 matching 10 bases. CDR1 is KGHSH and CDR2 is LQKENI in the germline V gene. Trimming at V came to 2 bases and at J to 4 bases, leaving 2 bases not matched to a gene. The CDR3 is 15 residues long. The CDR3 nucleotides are TGTGCCAGCTCACCAGAGGGACAGGGGAATCAGCCCCAGCATTTT. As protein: CASSPEGQGNQPQHF.

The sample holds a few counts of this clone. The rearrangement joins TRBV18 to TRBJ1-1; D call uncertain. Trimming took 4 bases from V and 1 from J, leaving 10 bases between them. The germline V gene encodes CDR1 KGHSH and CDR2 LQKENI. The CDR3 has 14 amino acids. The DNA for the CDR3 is TGTGCCAGCTCACTGATGAGGGAGAACACTGAAGCTTTCTTT. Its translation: CASSLMRENTEAFF.

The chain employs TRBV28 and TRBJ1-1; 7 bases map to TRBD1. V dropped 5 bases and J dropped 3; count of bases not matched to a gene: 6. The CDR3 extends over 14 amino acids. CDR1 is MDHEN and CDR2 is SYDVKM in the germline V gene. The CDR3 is CASSPYRGDTEAFF. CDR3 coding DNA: TGTGCCAGCAGTCCCTACAGGGGTGACACTGAAGCTTTCTTT.

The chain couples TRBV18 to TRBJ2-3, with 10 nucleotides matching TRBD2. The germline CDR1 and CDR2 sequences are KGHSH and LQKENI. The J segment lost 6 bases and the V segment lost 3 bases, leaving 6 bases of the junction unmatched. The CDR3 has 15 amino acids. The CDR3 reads CASSPLDSGGDTQYF. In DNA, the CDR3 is TGTGCCAGCTCACCTTTGGATAGCGGGGGGGATACGCAGTATTTT.

This CDR3 is CASSPRLDPSGDEQFF. CDR3 DNA sequence: TGCGCCAGCAGCCCGCGACTAGACCCCTCCGGGGATGAGCAGTTCTTC. This chain uses TRBV5-1 with TRBJ2-1, with D perhaps matching TRBD2 (6 bases). The CDR3 runs 16 residues. Germline assignment: CDR1 SGHRS and CDR2 YFSETQ. V was shortened by 4 bases and J by 8 bases, with 22 bases between the two germline ends.

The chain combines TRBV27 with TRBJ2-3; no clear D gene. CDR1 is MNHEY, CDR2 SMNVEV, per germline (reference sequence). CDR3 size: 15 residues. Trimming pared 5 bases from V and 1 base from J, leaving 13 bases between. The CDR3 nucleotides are TGTGCCAGCAGTCACCCCCCCATTGGCACAGATACGCAGTATTTT. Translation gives CASSHPPIGTDTQYF.

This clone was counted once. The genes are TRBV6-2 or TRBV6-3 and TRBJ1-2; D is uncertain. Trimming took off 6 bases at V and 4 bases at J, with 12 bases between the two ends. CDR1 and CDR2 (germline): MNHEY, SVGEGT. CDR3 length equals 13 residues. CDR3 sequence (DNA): TGTGCCAGCAGACCTTCCCAGCGCTATGGCTACACCTTC. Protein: CASRPSQRYGYTF.

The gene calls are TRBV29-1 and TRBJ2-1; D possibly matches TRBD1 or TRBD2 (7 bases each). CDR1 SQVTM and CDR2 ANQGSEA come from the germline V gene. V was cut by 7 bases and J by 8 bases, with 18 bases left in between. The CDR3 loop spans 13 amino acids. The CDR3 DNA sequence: TGCAGCGCCGGGGAGGGGGCTTGGTATGAGCAGTTCTTC. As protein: CSAGEGAWYEQFF.

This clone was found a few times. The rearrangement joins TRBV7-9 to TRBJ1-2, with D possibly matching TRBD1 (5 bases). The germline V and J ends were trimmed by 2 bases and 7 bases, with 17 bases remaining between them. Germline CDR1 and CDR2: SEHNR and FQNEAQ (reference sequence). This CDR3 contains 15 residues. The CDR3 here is CASSLIGTESPGYTF. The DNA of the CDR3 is TGTGCCAGCAGCTTAATAGGGACGGAGTCTCCTGGCTACACCTTC.

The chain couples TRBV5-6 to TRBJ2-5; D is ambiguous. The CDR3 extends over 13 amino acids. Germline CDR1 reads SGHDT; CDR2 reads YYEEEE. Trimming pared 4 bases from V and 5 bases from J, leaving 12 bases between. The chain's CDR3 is CASSPVNEETQYF. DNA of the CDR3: TGTGCCAGCAGCCCCGTAAACGAGGAGACCCAGTACTTC. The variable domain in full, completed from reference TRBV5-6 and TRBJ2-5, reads DAGVTQSPTHLIKTRGQQVTLRCSPKSGHDTVSWYQQALGQGPQFIFQYYEEEERQRGNFPDRFSGHQFPNYSSELNVNALLLGDSALYLCASSPVNEETQYFGPGTRLLVL.

The CDR3 DNA follows: TGTGCCAGCAGCTCGCGACTCAATGAGCAGTTCTTC. Residues: CASSSRLNEQFF. V usage is TRBV6-2 or TRBV6-3 and J usage is TRBJ2-1; D gene uncertain. V was trimmed by 6 bases and J by 6 bases, leaving 9 bases between them. Germline CDR1 MNHEY, CDR2 SVGEGT. The length of the CDR3 is 12 residues.

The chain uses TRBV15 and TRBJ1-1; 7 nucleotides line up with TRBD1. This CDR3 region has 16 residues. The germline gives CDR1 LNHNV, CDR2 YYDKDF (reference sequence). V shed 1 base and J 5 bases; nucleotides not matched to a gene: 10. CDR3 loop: CATSRADREGWTEAFF. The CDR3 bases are TGTGCCACCAGCAGAGCAGACAGGGAAGGGTGGACTGAAGCTTTCTTT.

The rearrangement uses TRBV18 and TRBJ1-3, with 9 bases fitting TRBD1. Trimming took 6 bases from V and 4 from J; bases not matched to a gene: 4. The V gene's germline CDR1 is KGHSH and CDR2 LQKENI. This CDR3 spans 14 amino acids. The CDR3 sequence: CASSPDRGGNTIYF. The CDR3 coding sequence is TGTGCCAGCTCGCCGGACAGGGGAGGAAACACCATATATTTT. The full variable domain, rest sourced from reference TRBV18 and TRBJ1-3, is NAGVMQNPRHLVRRRGQEARLRCSPMKGHSHVYWYRQLPEEGLKFMVYLQKENIIDESGMPKERFSAEFPKEGPSILRIQQVVRGDSAAYFCASSPDRGGNTIYFGEGSWLTVV.